These 2 T cell receptor beta chains originate from one sample sequenced in a study of cytomegalovirus exposure and HLA in healthy donors. 13 Jbeta primers and 60 Vbeta primers were used for the PCR. Produced via immunoSEQ multiplex PCR; TCRdb's table is partial and in-frame only. The repertoire holds some 140,000 clones, roughly 70% seen once, with approximately 1.6% in the top ten. Sequencing used PBMCs. The receptor source for this set is a human donor in good health.

The rearrangement joins TRBV18 to TRBJ1-5; D is ambiguous. The CDR3 length is 14 residues. Per germline, CDR1 KGHSH and CDR2 LQKENI. V was trimmed by 2 bases and J by 3 bases, leaving 8 bases between them. CDR3 DNA: TGTGCCAGCTCACCATCAGTAAACAATCAGCCCCAGCATTTT. It yields the protein CASSPSVNNQPQHF.

The chain recombines TRBV19 with TRBJ1-1; D is perhaps TRBD1 (5 bases). CDR3 length equals 18 residues. Per the germline V gene, CDR1 is LNHDA and CDR2 is SQIVND (reference sequence). V was trimmed by 7 bases and J by 2 bases, leaving 26 bases between them. The CDR3 DNA reads TGTGCCAGTACTCCTCACTTAGGCGGGGCGCTGGGAAACACTGAAGCTTTCTTT. Translation: CASTPHLGGALGNTEAFF.